These 27 T cell receptor beta chains were all obtained from the same sample, sequenced in a study of beta chain features in type 1 diabetes. Every bit of the isolated RNA underwent reverse transcription, so sequencing read expressed TCRB transcripts. Repertoires were generated with immunoSEQ multiplex PCR, while TCRdb's copy carries only in-frame clones and drops some. Of about 42,000 clones listed, approximately 51% are singletons. Input material: stem cell memory CD4+ T cells from blood. The receptors were sampled from a woman under 40 in good health.

The rearrangement links TRBV7-2 to TRBJ1-2; no reliable D call. Germline V gene data show CDR1 as SGHTA and CDR2 as FQGNSA. CDR3 length: 14 amino acids. Trimming took 5 bases from V and 4 from J, leaving 14 bases between them. In DNA, the CDR3 is TGTGCCAGCAGCGTTCGACAAGCATCCTATGGCTACACCTTC. It codes for CASSVRQASYGYTF. Drawing the rest from reference TRBV7-2 and TRBJ1-2, the complete variable domain is GAGVSQSPSNKVTEKGKDVELRCDPISGHTALYWYRQSLGQGLEFLIYFQGNSAPDKSGLPSDRFSAERTGGSVSTLTIQRTQQEDSAVYLCASSVRQASYGYTFGSGTRLTVV.

CDR3 coding DNA: TGCGCCAGCAACAGAAGAGCGGGGATGGGTAATGAGCAGTTCTTC. It translates to CASNRRAGMGNEQFF. V is TRBV4-3 and J is TRBJ2-1, with 7 bases identical to TRBD2. Per the germline V gene, CDR1 is LGHNA and CDR2 is YSLEER. The CDR3 extends over 15 amino acids. J was trimmed by 7 bases and V by 7 bases; bases with no gene match: 13.

This chain links TRBV7-2 with TRBJ2-7; unclear D gene. Germline CDR1 is SGHTA and CDR2 is FQGNSA. The CDR3 has 14 amino acids. V shed 5 bases and J shed 0 bases, with 11 bases lying between them. The CDR3 region is CASSVGVPSYEQYF. The CDR3 nucleotides are TGTGCCAGCAGCGTCGGAGTACCCTCCTACGAGCAGTACTTC.

The CDR3 DNA is TGTGCCAGCATCTCCACGGGGGGATCTGGAAACACCATATATTTT. This codes for CASISTGGSGNTIYF. This chain connects TRBV28 to TRBJ1-3, with D perhaps matching TRBD1 (5 bases). Looked up from germline, CDR1 is MDHEN and CDR2 is SYDVKM. Trimming took 7 bases from V and 1 from J, leaving 14 bases between them. This CDR3 spans 15 amino acids.

This chain connects TRBV7-9 to TRBJ1-5; perhaps TRBD1 as D (5 bases). The V end was cut by 5 bases, the J end by 2 bases, with 7 bases between. CDR1 SEHNR and CDR2 FQNEAQ come from the germline V gene (reference sequence). The CDR3 is 13 residues long. CDR3 amino acids: CASSRGGNQPQHF. The CDR3 DNA is TGTGCCAGCAGCCGGGGGGGCAATCAGCCCCAGCATTTT.

The V and J genes are TRBV30 and TRBJ2-5, with TRBD1 matching over 7 bases. Germline assignment: CDR1 GTSNPN and CDR2 SVGIG (reference sequence). Trimming at V came to 0 bases and at J to 4 bases, leaving 2 bases not matched to a gene. The CDR3 totals 13 residues. The CDR3 region has the DNA TGTGCCTGGAGTGTACAGGGGTCAGAGACCCAGTACTTC. Amino acids: CAWSVQGSETQYF.

This chain connects TRBV11-1 to TRBJ2-6, with 10 bases lining up with TRBD1. Germline V lookup: CDR1 SGHAT, CDR2 FQDESV (reference sequence). This CDR3 region has 18 residues. V was pared by 3 bases and J by 2 bases, with 7 bases of the junction left unmatched. The CDR3 DNA sequence: TGTGCCAGCAGCTTCCAGACAGGGGGCTGGGCTGGGGCCAACGTCCTGACTTTC. Protein: CASSFQTGGWAGANVLTF.

The V gene is TRBV10-3, the J gene TRBJ1-2, with 9 bases that match TRBD1. Looked up from germline, CDR1 is ENHRY and CDR2 is SYGVKD. The CDR3 extends over 12 amino acids. Germline trimming cut 6 bases from V and 6 bases from J; bases unmatched to any gene: 2. Here the CDR3 DNA reads TGTGCCATCAGCTGGACAGGGGATGGCTACACCTTC. This codes for CAISWTGDGYTF.

The chain recombines TRBV7-3 with TRBJ2-1; D gene unclear. The ends were cut back, 6 bases at V and 0 bases at J, with 3 bases in the middle. Germline CDR1 is SGHTA and CDR2 is FQGTGA. The length of the CDR3 is 12 residues. The CDR3 loop is CASSLSYNEQFF. In DNA form, the CDR3 reads TGTGCCAGCAGTCTCTCCTACAATGAGCAGTTCTTC.

The J gene is TRBJ2-3, the V gene TRBV9; TRBD2 aligns across 9 bases. This CDR3 region has 18 residues. Germline V gene lookup returns CDR1 SGDLS and CDR2 YYNGEE. The trim removed 4 bases at V and 0 bases at J, leaving 12 bases unmatched. The CDR3 region has the DNA TGTGCCAGCAGCCCAGGGGCGAGCGGGAGGTTAAGCACAGATACGCAGTATTTT. This translates into CASSPGASGRLSTDTQYF.

This rearrangement joins TRBV29-1 to TRBJ1-5, with TRBD1 identical over 10 bases. The germline V gene has CDR1 SQVTM and CDR2 ANQGSEA. V was clipped by 5 bases and J by 6 bases; unmatched bases: 7. This CDR3 has 14 residues. The CDR3 coding sequence is TGCAGCGTTTCCACCGGGACAGGGGTTCAGCCCCAGCATTTT. This sequence encodes CSVSTGTGVQPQHF.

The chain employs TRBV7-3 and TRBJ2-7; 7 bases map to TRBD1. This CDR3 has 13 amino acids. J gave up 7 bases and V 5 bases, and 8 bases lay outside the gene matches. CDR1 is SGHTA, CDR2 FQGTGA, per germline. The CDR3 DNA follows: TGTGCCAGCAGCCTAAACAGGGGTGGAGAGCAGTACTTC. Encoded protein: CASSLNRGGEQYF.

The genes are TRBV11-1 and TRBJ2-1; possible D gene TRBD2, 6 bases. CDR3 size: 14 residues. V was cut by 3 bases and J by 5 bases, with 11 bases left in between. CDR1 SGHAT and CDR2 FQDESV come from the germline V gene (reference sequence). CDR3 sequence (DNA): TGTGCCAGCAGCTTCGGGACTGGTCACAATGAGCAGTTCTTC. It encodes CASSFGTGHNEQFF.

Points on this clone: This sample includes further DNA sequences coding for the same CDR3. The gene calls are TRBV7-2 and TRBJ2-7; the D gene is possibly TRBD1 (6 bases). Per the germline V gene, CDR1 is SGHTA and CDR2 is FQGNSA. V gave up 0 bases and J gave up 4 bases, with 7 bases separating them. This CDR3 is 13 amino acids long. The CDR3 spells CASSLAGGYEQYF. The CDR3 bases are TGTGCCAGCAGCTTAGCAGGGGGATACGAGCAGTACTTC.

V is TRBV12-2 and J is TRBJ2-3; the DNA was not used to check the table's D call, TRBD2. TRBV12-2 is a pseudogene locus. The CDR3 is 16 residues long. DNA of the CDR3: TGTGCAAGTCGCTTACGGAGAACCGATAGCACAGATACGCAGTATTTT. Translated, it gives CASRLRRTDSTDTQYF.

This clone came up a few times. J is TRBJ2-2 and V is TRBV14, with 10 bases matching TRBD1. The V and J ends lost 3 bases and 6 bases, in that order; junction bases with no gene match: 7. Germline CDR1 and CDR2: SGHDN and FVKESK. The CDR3 sequence is 16 residues long. CDR3 nucleotide sequence: TGTGCCAGCAGCCATTTGACAGGGGGCGCCGCCGGGGAGCTGTTTTTT. Protein: CASSHLTGGAAGELFF.

This clone came up once. The chain carries TRBV2 and TRBJ2-2; a weak D match, TRBD2 (5 bases). CDR3 length equals 13 residues. Germline CDR1 and CDR2: SNHLY and FYNNEI. Trimming cost V 6 bases and J 6 bases, with 11 bases left between them. The DNA of the CDR3 is TGTGCCAGCAGGGACTGGCTGGCCGGGGAGCTGTTTTTT. It encodes CASRDWLAGELFF. The variable domain in full, with the rest retrieved from reference TRBV2 and TRBJ2-2, is EPEVTQTPSHQVTQMGQEVILRCVPISNHLYFYWYRQILGQKVEFLVSFYNNEISEKSEIFDDQFSVERPDGSNFTLKIRSTKLEDSAMYFCASRDWLAGELFFGEGSRLTVL.

V gene TRBV4-1 combines with J gene TRBJ2-6; D is undetermined. Per the germline V gene, CDR1 is MGHRA and CDR2 is YSYEKL. This CDR3 is built from 14 residues. V lost 3 bases and J lost 2, with 5 bases in between. CDR3 region: CASSHLPGANVLTF. In nucleotides, the CDR3 is TGCGCCAGCAGCCACCTCCCTGGGGCCAACGTCCTGACTTTC.

The CDR3 bases are TGTGCCAGCAGGCGGGACTTCGACTCCTACAATGAGCAGTTCTTC. Amino acids: CASRRDFDSYNEQFF. The chain uses TRBV5-4 and TRBJ2-1, with D possibly TRBD2 on 6 matching bases. V lost 5 bases and J 0 bases, leaving 12 bases between the germline ends. The CDR3 totals 15 residues. CDR1 SGHNT and CDR2 YYREEE come from the germline V gene (reference sequence).

There are a few counts of this clone. CDR3 sequence reads: CASSPQNRGFQPQHF. The CDR3 nucleotides read TGTGCCAGCTCACCTCAGAACAGGGGGTTTCAGCCCCAGCATTTT. The chain combines TRBV18 with TRBJ1-5; TRBD1 matches at 8 bases. Germline V gene lookup returns CDR1 KGHSH and CDR2 LQKENI. The CDR3 has 15 residues. J gave up 6 bases and V 3 bases, and 7 bases lay outside the gene matches.

The rearrangement links TRBV2 to TRBJ2-6; 7 positions match TRBD1. The germline V gene has CDR1 SNHLY and CDR2 FYNNEI. CDR3 length equals 16 residues. Unmatched junction bases numbered 5, after V lost 3 bases and J lost 3 bases. The CDR3, as DNA: TGTGCCAGCAGTGAGAGGGGGCGGTATGGGGCCAACGTCCTGACTTTC. Translation gives CASSERGRYGANVLTF.

The V call is TRBV5-1, the J call TRBJ2-1; D is uncertain. Deletions cut 0 bases from V and 0 bases from J, with 10 bases between. The CDR3 contains 16 residues. The V gene's germline CDR1 is SGHRS and CDR2 YFSETQ. The CDR3 sequence: CASSLDRPGSYNEQFF. The DNA of the CDR3 is TGCGCCAGCAGCTTGGATCGGCCAGGCTCCTACAATGAGCAGTTCTTC.

The gene calls are TRBV25-1 and TRBJ1-2; TRBD1 matches 9 bases. The trim removed 6 bases at V and 6 bases at J, leaving 8 bases unmatched. CDR3 length equals 14 residues. Per germline, CDR1 MGHDK and CDR2 SYGVNS. CDR3 in amino acids: CASRGTGGKDGYTF. CDR3 bases: TGTGCCAGCAGGGGTACAGGGGGCAAGGATGGCTACACCTTC.

This rearrangement joins TRBV25-1 to TRBJ1-1; 9 nucleotides line up with TRBD1. The ends lost 0 bases at V and 5 bases at J; junction bases unmatched: 7. Germline V lookup: CDR1 MGHDK, CDR2 SYGVNS. The CDR3 spans 16 residues. CDR3 region: CASSEYAGQGGTEAFF. CDR3 nucleotide sequence: TGTGCCAGCAGTGAATATGCGGGACAGGGAGGTACTGAAGCTTTCTTT. The entire variable domain, with the rest obtained from reference TRBV25-1 and TRBJ1-1, is as follows: EADIYQTPRYLVIGTGKKITLECSQTMGHDKMYWYQQDPGMELHLIHYSYGVNSTEKGDLSSESTVSRIRTEHFPLTLESARPSHTSQYLCASSEYAGQGGTEAFFGQGTRLTVV.

This clone occurred many times. V usage is TRBV14 and J usage is TRBJ2-3, with D maybe TRBD2 (6 bases). CDR1 SGHDN and CDR2 FVKESK come from the germline V gene. Trimming took off 3 bases at V and 4 bases at J, with 11 bases between the two ends. The CDR3 is 14 residues long. CDR3 sequence reads: CASSHRLVADTQYF. The CDR3 DNA reads as TGTGCCAGCAGCCATAGACTAGTAGCAGATACGCAGTATTTT.

The sample holds a few counts of this clone. The J gene is TRBJ2-1, the V gene TRBV30, with 10 bases that match TRBD2. After removal of 3 bases from V and 7 bases from J, the junction contained 6 bases not matched to a gene. Per the germline V gene, CDR1 is GTSNPN and CDR2 is SVGIG (reference sequence). The CDR3 contains 14 residues. As DNA, the CDR3 is TGTGCCTGGAGGCTAGCGGGAGCCCCAAATGAGCAGTTCTTC. Translation: CAWRLAGAPNEQFF. Drawing the rest from reference TRBV30 and TRBJ2-1, the complete variable domain is SQTIHQWPATLVQPVGSPLSLECTVEGTSNPNLYWYRQAAGRGLQLLFYSVGIGQISSEVPQNLSASRPQDRQFILSSKKLLLSDSGFYLCAWRLAGAPNEQFFGPGTRLTVL.

The chain joins TRBV2 to TRBJ1-5, with 7 bases that match TRBD1. CDR1 is SNHLY, CDR2 FYNNEI, per germline. This CDR3 is 13 amino acids long. Trimming at V came to 6 bases and at J to 2 bases, leaving 1 base not matched to a gene. The CDR3 is CASRGTGNQPQHF. CDR3 bases: TGTGCCAGCAGGGGGACAGGCAATCAGCCCCAGCATTTT. Together with reference TRBV2 and TRBJ1-5, the CDR3 gives the full variable domain: EPEVTQTPSHQVTQMGQEVILRCVPISNHLYFYWYRQILGQKVEFLVSFYNNEISEKSEIFDDQFSVERPDGSNFTLKIRSTKLEDSAMYFCASRGTGNQPQHFGDGTRLSIL.